A selection of T cell receptor beta chains follows, all from one sample in a study of T cell repertoires in cytomegalovirus infection. For these receptors, no antigen is known. TCRdb re-called the reads with MiXCR, one entry per CDR3 protein. This repertoire shows roughly 990,000 distinct CDR3 sequences, roughly 30% found once; its top ten account for around an eighth. The specimen comprised cultured CD8+ T cells from PBMCs, sampled from culture after CMV antigen stimulation. Source of these receptors: a human donor in good health (CMV status not recorded). Some clones in this sample may be carry-over from other donors' samples. CDR3s include the opening cysteine and the closing phenylalanine or tryptophan. D genes are given only for firm matches. Only some rows state a clone size, as once, few, many or a class for expanded clones.

>NA|TRBV7-6|few|TRBJ1-2
TGTGCCAGCAGCTTAGTAAAGGATTATGGCTACACCTTC
CASSLVKDYGYTF
>NA|TRBV7-6|many|TRBJ1-5
TGTGCCAGCAGCCCTTCGGGTCAGCCCCAGCATTTT
CASSPSGQPQHF
>NA|TRBV6-2/TRBV6-3|few|TRBJ2-3
TGTGCCAGCAGCGAACCCCGAGCCATTAGCACAGATACGCAGTATTTT
CASSEPRAISTDTQYF
>TRBD1|TRBV5-6|NA|TRBJ2-1
TGTGCCAGCAGCAAAGGACAGGGGCCAAGGGTCGAGCAGTTCTTC
CASSKGQGPRVEQFF
>TRBD1|TRBV6-5|NA|TRBJ1-1
TGTGCCAGCAGTTACGCTGGGACAGCGAACACTGAAGCTTTCTTT
CASSYAGTANTEAFF
>NA|TRBV4-1|NA|TRBJ1-5
TGCGCCAGCAGCCAAGCAAAGGGGCTGGGTAGCAATCAGCCCCAGCATTTT
CASSQAKGLGSNQPQHF
>NA|TRBV9|NA|TRBJ2-2
TGTGCCAGCAGCGTATTTCACCCGAACACCGGGGAGCTGTTTTTT
CASSVFHPNTGELFF
>TRBD1|TRBV15|NA|TRBJ1-5
TGTGCCACCAGCTTTTCGACAGGGGGTTCCAATCAGCCCCAGCATTTT
CATSFSTGGSNQPQHF
>TRBD2|TRBV6-2/TRBV6-3|NA|TRBJ2-3
TGTGCCAGTTTCGGGGGGGCCTGGGGAGATACGCAGTATTTT
CASFGGAWGDTQYF
>NA|TRBV27|NA|TRBJ1-1
TGTGCCAGCAGCCCCGGGTCTGGGGGGAACGTTGAAGCTTTCTTT
CASSPGSGGNVEAFF
>NA|TRBV27|once|TRBJ2-5
TGTGCCAGCAGTTTTTCCTATCCCGGGGGTACCTCTGTGACCCAGTACTTC
CASSFSYPGGTSVTQYF
>TRBD1|TRBV6-1|NA|TRBJ1-1
TGTGCCAGCAGTTCCTTTACCTGGACAGGGGGGAACACTGAAGCTTTCTTT
CASSSFTWTGGNTEAFF
>TRBD2|TRBV5-6|NA|TRBJ2-3
TGTGCCAGCAGCAGCTCAGCGGGGGGACGCACAGATACGCAGTATTTT
CASSSSAGGRTDTQYF
>NA|TRBV7-6|few|TRBJ2-2
TGTGCCAGCACGGGTTCCGGGGGCGGGGAGCTGTTTTTT
CASTGSGGGELFF
>TRBD1|TRBV13|NA|TRBJ2-5
TGTGCCAGCAGCTTAAGGAGCAGGGGGCAAGAGACCCAGTACTTC
CASSLRSRGQETQYF
>TRBD2|TRBV7-9|few|TRBJ2-1
TGTGCCAGCAGAGGGACTAGCGGGTCCTCAAACTACAATGAGCAGTTCTTC
CASRGTSGSSNYNEQFF
>NA|TRBV7-3|NA|TRBJ1-2
TGTGCCAGCAGCTTAGACCCGGACCTCGGCCAGGGCTACACCTTC
CASSLDPDLGQGYTF
>NA|TRBV27|few|TRBJ1-6
TGTGCCAGCAGTTTATTTTACAGACCCTATAATTCACCCCTCCACTTT
CASSLFYRPYNSPLHF
>NA|TRBV4-1|NA|TRBJ2-5
TGCGCCAGCAGCCTGAGAGGGGGAGCACAAGAGACCCAGTACTTC
CASSLRGGAQETQYF
>NA|TRBV6-6|once|TRBJ2-3
TGTGCCGTTCTGGGAACGGGGAGAACAGATACGCAGTATTTT
CAVLGTGRTDTQYF
>NA|TRBV27|many|TRBJ1-5
TGCGCCAGCAGCCTCGGACATAATCAGCCCCAGCATTTT
CASSLGHNQPQHF
>TRBD2|TRBV7-8|many|TRBJ2-1
TGTGCCAGCAGCCGCCAGGCCAGGGAGGGGAATGAGCAGTTCTTC
CASSRQAREGNEQFF
>NA|TRBV7-8|many|TRBJ2-7
TGTGCCAGCAGCTCCGGTCCGTCTGGGGAGCAGTACTTC
CASSSGPSGEQYF
>NA|TRBV6-1|few|TRBJ1-5
TGTGCCAGCAGTGAAGGGCCCTATCAGCCCCAGCATTTT
CASSEGPYQPQHF
>NA|TRBV7-9|NA|TRBJ1-2
TGTGCCAGCAGCTTCCATACATCCCACTATGGCTACACCTTC
CASSFHTSHYGYTF
>TRBD1|TRBV20-1|few|TRBJ1-6
TGCAGTGCTAGAGAAAGCCTGGGACAGGGGCTGTCACCCCTCCACTTT
CSARESLGQGLSPLHF